One and the same sample provided the 26 T cell receptor beta chains below, sequenced in a study of CXCR3-negative and CXCR3-positive naive CD8 T cells. Study-wide results and caveats: CXCR3-positive naive cells carried more hydrophobic TRB CDR3s than CXCR3-negative ones.

The study made its TRB cDNA libraries by 5' RACE, adding UMI labels. With the 5' RACE reads reprocessed, TCRdb shows one record per CDR3 protein and no DNA. The sample's table shows tens of thousands of distinct CDR3 sequences. Antigen specificity for these receptors is unknown. Material: naive CXCR3+ CD8+ T cells from blood. Documented subset: CD45RO-CCR7+CD27+CD95- naive CD8+ T cells expressing CXCR3 (TNR3+). Source of these receptors: a human donor in good health. Some clones in this sample may be carry-over from other donors' samples.

The V and J genes are TRBV28 and TRBJ2-5; the TRBD2 assignment by TCRdb is unverifiable without DNA. Germline V gives CDR1 MDHEN, CDR2 SYDVKM. There are 14 residues in the CDR3. The CDR3 sequence is CVSRPGTSQETQYF.

The CDR3 sequence: CASSRSRTSGGAVGEQFF. The V gene is TRBV7-9, the J gene TRBJ2-1; TCRdb reports TRBD2, a call that lacks DNA to check it against. Per the germline V gene, CDR1 is SEHNR and CDR2 is FQNEAQ (reference sequence). The CDR3 consists of 18 residues.

This chain connects TRBV4-3 to TRBJ2-1; the D call of TRBD2 rests on TCRdb alone, since no DNA is present to check it. Germline assignment: CDR1 LGHNA and CDR2 YSLEER. This CDR3 is 15 amino acids long. The CDR3 sequence: CASSQEGEEDNEQFF.

This chain joins TRBV4-1 and TRBJ2-1; TCRdb's D call of TRBD1 is untestable without DNA. CDR1 is MGHRA, CDR2 YSYEKL, per germline. The CDR3 extends over 15 amino acids. CDR3: CASRRGTPIYNEQFF.

This chain links TRBV28 with TRBJ1-2; TCRdb proposes TRBD1, but this gene call is untestable without DNA. Germline values: CDR1 MDHEN, CDR2 SYDVKM. The CDR3 length is 13 residues. This CDR3 reads CASRLNYRDGYTF.

The chain combines TRBV27 with TRBJ2-1; with no DNA, the TCRdb D assignment of TRBD2 cannot be verified. This CDR3 has 17 amino acids. Looked up from germline, CDR1 is MNHEY and CDR2 is SMNVEV (reference sequence). This CDR3 is CASSRNPAVPNNNEQFF.

The rearrangement joins TRBV5-1 to TRBJ2-1; TCRdb names TRBD1, which stays unverified in the absence of DNA. Germline V gives CDR1 SGHRS, CDR2 YFSETQ. This CDR3 comprises 16 residues. CDR3 amino acids: CASKVNSPPVNNEQFF.

The V gene is TRBV4-3, the J gene TRBJ2-1; TCRdb picks TRBD2, but there is no DNA to check that call. This CDR3 has 17 amino acids. Germline V gives CDR1 LGHNA, CDR2 YSLEER. CDR3 region: CASRRGTSGKFYNEQFF.

The rearrangement uses TRBV5-1 and TRBJ2-7. The CDR3 covers 12 residues. From germline, CDR1 is SGHRS and CDR2 YFSETQ. The chain's CDR3 is CASSLNGYEQYF.

The chain recombines TRBV29-1 with TRBJ2-2; TCRdb designates TRBD2, a call that cannot be tested without DNA. CDR3 size: 14 residues. The germline gives CDR1 SQVTM, CDR2 ANQGSEA. The CDR3 reads CSVGGTEKVGELFF.

The chain joins TRBV27 to TRBJ1-5; no DNA is available, so the TRBD1 call from TCRdb remains unchecked. Looked up from germline, CDR1 is MNHEY and CDR2 is SMNVEV (reference sequence). The CDR3 totals 15 residues. The CDR3 here is CASSLKGGRNQPQHF.

The rearrangement uses TRBV29-1 and TRBJ2-1; TCRdb selects TRBD2, and the lack of DNA leaves this call unchecked. CDR1 SQVTM and CDR2 ANQGSEA come from the germline V gene. The CDR3 extends over 14 amino acids. CDR3 loop: CSVGRTSGGDEQFF.

This sequence joins TRBV20-1 and TRBJ2-7; TCRdb's D gene call, TRBD2, goes unchecked for lack of DNA. The CDR3 consists of 14 residues. The germline CDR1 and CDR2 sequences are DFQATT and SNEGSKA (reference sequence). This CDR3 reads CSARLTRGPYEQYF.

The chain has TRBV7-2 and TRBJ2-5. Germline CDR1 SGHTA, CDR2 FQGNSA. The CDR3 contains 14 residues. The CDR3 is CASSSSGSGETQYF.

The V gene is TRBV20-1, the J gene TRBJ2-2; TCRdb reports TRBD2, a call that lacks DNA to check it against. The CDR3 totals 14 residues. CDR1 and CDR2 from the germline V gene are DFQATT and SNEGSKA (reference sequence). CDR3 sequence reads: CSASPWEGTGELFF.

The chain carries TRBV14 and TRBJ2-5; the TRBD2 assignment by TCRdb is unverifiable without DNA. The CDR3 contains 16 residues. Germline values: CDR1 SGHDN, CDR2 FVKESK. This CDR3 is CASSQDGMAVVETQYF.

The chain couples TRBV13 to TRBJ2-7; checking the TCRdb D call of TRBD2 is not possible without DNA. This CDR3 region has 13 residues. Germline lookup yields CDR1 PRHDT and CDR2 FYEKMQ (reference sequence). CDR3 sequence: CASSTGPTPEQYF.

V is TRBV13 and J is TRBJ2-1; TCRdb selects TRBD1, and the lack of DNA leaves this call unchecked. The CDR3 is made up of 14 amino acids. Germline assignment: CDR1 PRHDT and CDR2 FYEKMQ (reference sequence). CDR3 residues: CASSPHDRANEQFF.

This chain uses TRBV12-3 or TRBV12-4 with TRBJ2-2; the D call of TRBD1 rests on TCRdb alone, since no DNA is present to check it. The CDR3 loop spans 12 amino acids. The CDR3 loop is CASSRGTGELFF.

This chain uses TRBV5-1 with TRBJ2-2; no DNA is available, so the TRBD2 call from TCRdb remains unchecked. Germline CDR1 reads SGHRS; CDR2 reads YFSETQ. The CDR3 consists of 14 residues. CDR3 region: CASSLRTLTGEMFF.

The CDR3 sequence is CATSDLAGDGYTF. V and J are TRBV24-1 and TRBJ1-2; TCRdb proposes TRBD1, but this gene call is untestable without DNA. The CDR3 is made up of 13 amino acids. The germline V gene encodes CDR1 KGHDR and CDR2 SFDVKD.

The rearrangement joins TRBV4-1 to TRBJ2-1; as DNA is missing, the TRBD1 call by TCRdb cannot be tested. Germline CDR1 is MGHRA and CDR2 is YSYEKL. CDR3 size: 12 residues. The CDR3 is CASSPQGDEQFF.

CDR3 residues: CATQGGGYAYEQYF. The genes are TRBV27 and TRBJ2-7; TCRdb names TRBD2, which stays unverified in the absence of DNA. CDR1 and CDR2 from the germline V gene are MNHEY and SMNVEV (reference sequence). CDR3 length: 14 residues.

The genes are TRBV25-1 and TRBJ2-3; the D call from TCRdb, TRBD1, cannot be confirmed without DNA. There are 15 residues in the CDR3. In germline, CDR1 is MGHDK, CDR2 SYGVNS. The CDR3 spells CASRERTGRADTQYF.

The chain employs TRBV4-2 and TRBJ2-5; TCRdb proposes TRBD1, but this gene call is untestable without DNA. CDR3 length equals 13 residues. Germline V lookup: CDR1 LGHNA, CDR2 YNFKEQ. The CDR3 loop is CASSQGPGETQYF.

This chain links TRBV18 with TRBJ2-3. Germline V gene data show CDR1 as KGHSH and CDR2 as LQKENI. The CDR3 runs to 14 residues. This chain's CDR3 is CASSPHGGTDTQYF. Complete variable domain (other parts from reference TRBV18 and TRBJ2-3): NAGVMQNPRHLVRRRGQEARLRCSPMKGHSHVYWYRQLPEEGLKFMVYLQKENIIDESGMPKERFSAEFPKEGPSILRIQQVVRGDSAAYFCASSPHGGTDTQYFGPGTRLTVL.